Below, 27 T cell receptor beta chains from the same sample are listed, as sequenced in a study of T cell responses to AZD1222 COVID-19 vaccine. Here immunoSEQ multiplex PCR was the method, and the copy in TCRdb shows in-frame clones only, minus some. The sample comprises about 150,000 clones, roughly nine tenths of which are singletons, and about 7.5% rests with the top ten. This sample comprised peripheral blood, obtained 28 days after the second dose of the MenACWY control vaccine. The receptors originated from an adult who received the MenACWY meningococcal vaccine as a control.

The chain couples TRBV5-1 to TRBJ1-3; 9 bases line up with TRBD1. J lost 2 bases, V lost 4 bases, and 4 bases had no gene match. CDR1 is SGHRS and CDR2 is YFSETQ in the germline V gene. This CDR3 has 15 amino acids. DNA of the CDR3: TGCGCCAGCAGCGCGACAGGGGGAACTGGAAACACCATATATTTT. Protein product: CASSATGGTGNTIYF.

The table lists this clone with a few counts. J is TRBJ2-7 and V is TRBV6-6; D is perhaps TRBD1 or TRBD2 (5 bases each). This CDR3 has 15 residues. The germline CDR1 and CDR2 sequences are MNHNY and SVGAGI (reference sequence). Between the trimmed V and J ends, which lost 2 bases and 1 base, there was a span of 12 bases. CDR3 bases: TGTGCCAGCAGTTACCCGGGACGCCAGTCCTACGAGCAGTACTTC. This translates into CASSYPGRQSYEQYF.

Concerning this clone: This sample includes further DNA sequences coding for the same CDR3. The chain has TRBV5-6 and TRBJ1-1; D unclear. The CDR3 extends over 13 amino acids. Germline V gives CDR1 SGHDT, CDR2 YYEEEE. Trimming removed 2 bases at V and 4 bases at J, with 9 bases between. The CDR3 sequence: CASSFEVSTEAFF. The DNA of the CDR3 is TGTGCCAGCAGCTTTGAGGTTAGCACTGAAGCTTTCTTT.

The chain joins TRBV7-2 to TRBJ2-1; D could derive from TRBD1 or TRBD2 (6 bases each). The V and J ends lost 3 bases and 8 bases respectively, with 8 bases between them. Germline lookup yields CDR1 SGHTA and CDR2 FQGNSA. This CDR3 spans 12 amino acids. CDR3 loop: CASSFRGDEQFF. CDR3 nucleotide sequence: TGTGCCAGCAGCTTTAGGGGGGATGAGCAGTTCTTC.

The J gene is TRBJ2-7, the V gene TRBV5-6; a weak D match, TRBD1 (6 bases). Deletions cut 1 base from V and 3 bases from J, with 20 bases between. Per germline, CDR1 SGHDT and CDR2 YYEEEE. The CDR3 is 17 amino acids. CDR3 loop: CASSLQGFRTLSYEQYF. CDR3 nucleotides: TGTGCCAGCAGCTTGCAGGGGTTTAGGACACTTAGCTACGAGCAGTACTTC.

This sequence joins TRBV4-3 and TRBJ2-3; D is perhaps TRBD2 (5 bases). There are 15 residues in the CDR3. The germline gives CDR1 LGHNA, CDR2 YSLEER. Trimming took off 2 bases at V and 0 bases at J, with 9 bases between the two ends. Written as DNA, the CDR3 is TGCGCCAGCAGCCAACTGGGAGTTAGCACAGATACGCAGTATTTT. Its translation is CASSQLGVSTDTQYF.

This rearrangement joins TRBV9 to TRBJ1-4, with TRBD1 as a possible D gene (6 bases). V gave up 0 bases and J gave up 8 bases, with 17 bases separating them. The germline gives CDR1 SGDLS, CDR2 YYNGEE. The CDR3 contains 16 residues. CDR3 DNA sequence: TGTGCCAGCAGCGTAGGGGTTGGGGGCGAGACGGAAAAACTGTTTTTT. Its translation is CASSVGVGGETEKLFF.

V gene TRBV9 combines with J gene TRBJ2-1, with a possible D match to TRBD2 (7 bases). Germline V gene lookup returns CDR1 SGDLS and CDR2 YYNGEE. V was cut by 5 bases and J by 4 bases, with 13 bases left in between. The CDR3 loop spans 14 amino acids. CDR3: CASSVGGAYNEQFF. CDR3 nucleotides: TGTGCCAGCAGTGTTGGGGGGGCTTACAATGAGCAGTTCTTC.

The chain joins TRBV13 to TRBJ2-7; unclear D gene. V was cut by 5 bases and J by 3 bases, with 14 bases left in between. Germline V gives CDR1 PRHDT, CDR2 FYEKMQ (reference sequence). The CDR3 contains 14 residues. The CDR3 bases are TGTGCCAGCAGCCCAAGGCAGATTAACTACGAGCAGTACTTC. Translation: CASSPRQINYEQYF.

The chain couples TRBV18 to TRBJ1-2, with 7 nucleotides matching TRBD1. Losses at the gene ends were 2 bases for V and 7 bases for J; bases not matched to a gene: 7. The germline CDR1 and CDR2 sequences are KGHSH and LQKENI. The CDR3 spans 14 residues. CDR3 DNA sequence: TGTGCCAGCTCACCAGACCCAGGGGGTTTTGGCTACACCTTC. Translated: CASSPDPGGFGYTF.

The chain employs TRBV28 and TRBJ2-1; 9 bases fit TRBD1. This CDR3 contains 15 residues. The ends lost 9 bases at V and 6 bases at J; junction bases unmatched: 12. CDR1 MDHEN and CDR2 SYDVKM come from the germline V gene. The CDR3 loop is CASNLPGQGSNEQFF. The CDR3 DNA is TGTGCCAGTAATCTTCCGGGACAGGGCAGCAATGAGCAGTTCTTC.

The V gene is TRBV5-1, the J gene TRBJ2-7; D is tentatively TRBD1 or TRBD2 (6 bases each). Germline lookup yields CDR1 SGHRS and CDR2 YFSETQ. The germline V and J ends were trimmed by 4 bases and 1 base, with 15 bases remaining between them. The CDR3 consists of 15 residues. The DNA for the CDR3 is TGCGCCAGCAGCCAGGGGTGGGGGGAGTCCTACGAGCAGTACTTC. This gives the protein CASSQGWGESYEQYF.

The chain carries TRBV28 and TRBJ1-6; D is perhaps TRBD1 (5 bases). Germline V gives CDR1 MDHEN, CDR2 SYDVKM. The CDR3 totals 14 residues. V was shortened by 7 bases and J by 6 bases, with 13 bases between the two germline ends. In DNA form, the CDR3 reads TGTGCCAGCAACCTGGGACTCCTTAATTCACCCCTCCACTTT. It codes for CASNLGLLNSPLHF.

The chain has TRBV28 and TRBJ2-7; TRBD2 matches at 15 bases. With 5 bases clipped from V and 7 bases from J, the junction kept 9 bases outside the gene matches. This CDR3 is 16 amino acids long. From germline, CDR1 is MDHEN and CDR2 SYDVKM. In DNA form, the CDR3 reads TGTGCCAGCAGTCCTACCCGGACTAGCGGGAGGGGGGAGCAGTACTTC. Protein sequence: CASSPTRTSGRGEQYF.

This chain links TRBV12-3 or TRBV12-4 with TRBJ1-2; D not certain. V lost 1 base and J 7 bases, leaving 10 bases between the germline ends. The CDR3 is 13 amino acids. The CDR3: CASSLGGVSGYTF. DNA for the CDR3: TGTGCCAGCAGTTTAGGTGGGGTATCTGGCTACACCTTC.

V and J are TRBV10-3 and TRBJ1-3, with D tentatively TRBD1 (5 bases). V lost 4 bases, J lost 1 base, and 8 bases lay in between. Germline V gene sequence: CDR1 ENHRY, CDR2 SYGVKD. This CDR3 region has 14 residues. CDR3 nucleotide sequence: TGTGCCATCAGTGCGGAGGGGTCTGGAAACACCATATATTTT. Protein: CAISAEGSGNTIYF.

The rearrangement uses TRBV6-5 and TRBJ1-5; D gene uncertain. The CDR3 has 15 residues. Trimming removed 0 bases at V and 5 bases at J, with 11 bases between. CDR1 and CDR2 (germline): MNHEY, SVGAGI. The CDR3 bases are TGTGCCAGCAGTTACTCGGGAGGGCGGGATCAGCCCCAGCATTTT. Protein product: CASSYSGGRDQPQHF.

The rearrangement joins TRBV30 to TRBJ1-1, with 7 bases that match TRBD1. CDR3 length: 13 residues. From germline, CDR1 is GTSNPN and CDR2 SVGIG (reference sequence). Trimming removed 3 bases from V and 3 bases from J; junction bases left unmatched: 4. The CDR3 loop reads CAWRRDRDTEAFF. DNA of the CDR3: TGTGCCTGGAGGCGGGACAGAGACACTGAAGCTTTCTTT.

The chain uses TRBV19 and TRBJ2-7, with 11 bases fitting TRBD2. The J segment lost 4 bases and the V segment lost 5 bases, leaving 10 bases of the junction unmatched. This CDR3 is 16 amino acids long. Germline V CDR1 and CDR2: LNHDA, SQIVND (reference sequence). The CDR3 region is CASSFGTSGGIYEQYF. CDR3 coding DNA: TGTGCCAGTAGTTTCGGGACTAGCGGAGGAATATACGAGCAGTACTTC.

The chain is built from TRBV5-6 and TRBJ2-3; 8 nucleotides align to TRBD2. The CDR3 sequence is 18 residues long. Germline V gene sequence: CDR1 SGHDT, CDR2 YYEEEE. J gave up 4 bases and V 2 bases, and 15 bases lay outside the gene matches. The CDR3 sequence is CASSFLISGSGAPDTQYF. CDR3 sequence (DNA): TGTGCCAGCAGCTTTCTCATCAGCGGGAGCGGGGCCCCAGATACGCAGTATTTT.

The CDR3 reads CASSSSPGITDTQYF. CDR3 DNA sequence: TGTGCCAGCAGCTCCTCCCCCGGGATCACAGATACGCAGTATTTT. The genes are TRBV7-3 and TRBJ2-3; D possibly corresponds to TRBD2 (5 bases). V lost 4 bases to trimming and J lost 2 bases, with 13 bases between them. There are 15 residues in the CDR3. Germline-derived CDR1 and CDR2 are SGHTA and FQGTGA.

The chain couples TRBV11-2 to TRBJ1-5; D gene unclear. V lost 1 base, J lost 4 bases, and 11 bases lay in between. The CDR3 has 15 residues. Germline CDR1 reads SGHAT; CDR2 reads FQNNGV. CDR3 sequence: CASSLGQAPNQPQHF. The CDR3 DNA follows: TGTGCCAGCAGCTTAGGGCAGGCCCCTAATCAGCCCCAGCATTTT.

V usage is TRBV12-5 and J usage is TRBJ1-5; TRBD1 matches 11 bases. This CDR3 comprises 14 residues. Trimming at V came to 4 bases and at J to 5 bases, leaving 1 base not matched to a gene. The germline gives CDR1 LGHNT, CDR2 FRNRAP. CDR3 bases: TGTGCTAGTGGTTCGGGACAGGGGGATCAGCCCCAGCATTTT. It translates to CASGSGQGDQPQHF.

This clone was counted once. This sequence joins TRBV5-1 and TRBJ2-7, with 9 positions matching TRBD2. The V and J ends lost 2 bases and 0 bases, in that order; junction bases with no gene match: 6. Germline loops: CDR1 SGHRS, CDR2 YFSETQ. The CDR3 totals 16 residues. The CDR3 DNA reads TGCGCCAGCAGCTTCTTAGCGGGGGATCCCTCCTACGAGCAGTACTTC. Protein: CASSFLAGDPSYEQYF.

V usage is TRBV7-9 and J usage is TRBJ2-3; 9 bases are a match to TRBD2. This CDR3 has 14 amino acids. V dropped 6 bases and J dropped 4; count of bases not matched to a gene: 5. Germline assignment: CDR1 SEHNR and CDR2 FQNEAQ (reference sequence). The CDR3 is CASRRVAGADTQYF. The CDR3, as DNA: TGTGCCAGCAGGCGAGTAGCGGGAGCAGATACGCAGTATTTT.

V gene TRBV3-1 (or the pseudogene TRBV3-2) combines with J gene TRBJ1-2; D perhaps matches TRBD1 (5 bases). Germline V gene lookup returns CDR1 LGHDT and CDR2 YNNKEL (reference sequence). CDR3 size: 14 residues. V gave up 1 base and J gave up 2 bases, with 8 bases separating them. The CDR3 region has the DNA TGTGCCAGCAGCCAAGTCGCAGGGAACTATGGCTACACCTTC. Protein: CASSQVAGNYGYTF.

The V gene is TRBV4-1, the J gene TRBJ2-7, with 7 positions matching TRBD1. CDR3 length: 18 residues. CDR1 and CDR2 from the germline V gene are MGHRA and YSYEKL. The J segment lost 5 bases and the V segment lost 0 bases, leaving 16 bases of the junction unmatched. In DNA form, the CDR3 reads TGCGCCAGCAGCCAAGAAACTCCCAGGGGGTCTCCTGACCACGAGCAGTACTTC. It specifies CASSQETPRGSPDHEQYF.